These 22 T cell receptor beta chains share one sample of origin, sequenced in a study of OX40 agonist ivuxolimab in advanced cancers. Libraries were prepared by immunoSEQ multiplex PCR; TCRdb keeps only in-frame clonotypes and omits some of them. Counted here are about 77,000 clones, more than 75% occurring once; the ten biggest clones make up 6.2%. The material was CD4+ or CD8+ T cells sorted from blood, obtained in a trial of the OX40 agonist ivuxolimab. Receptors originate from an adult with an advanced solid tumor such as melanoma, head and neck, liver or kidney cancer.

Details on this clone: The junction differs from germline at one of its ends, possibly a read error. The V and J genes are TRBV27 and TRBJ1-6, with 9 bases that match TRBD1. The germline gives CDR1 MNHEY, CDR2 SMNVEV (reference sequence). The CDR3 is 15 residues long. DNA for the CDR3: TGTGCCAGCAGTTTAGAGGGACAGGGAGCCCACAATCTGCGCTTT. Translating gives CASSLEGQGAHNLRF.

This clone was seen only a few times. CDR3 protein: CASSPGQGDNQPQHF. Here the CDR3 DNA reads TGTGCCAGCAGCCCGGGACAGGGTGACAATCAGCCCCAGCATTTT. The V and J genes are TRBV4-2 and TRBJ1-5; 9 nucleotides agree with TRBD1. CDR3 length: 15 residues. Germline trimming cut 4 bases from V and 3 bases from J; bases unmatched to any gene: 4. Germline CDR1 reads LGHNA; CDR2 reads YNFKEQ.

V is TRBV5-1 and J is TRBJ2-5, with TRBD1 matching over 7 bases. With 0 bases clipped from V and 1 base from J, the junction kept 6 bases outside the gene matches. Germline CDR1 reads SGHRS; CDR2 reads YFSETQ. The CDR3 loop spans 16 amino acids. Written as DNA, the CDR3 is TGCGCCAGCAGCTTGGGGCTGACAGGGCGCCAAGAGACCCAGTACTTC. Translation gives CASSLGLTGRQETQYF. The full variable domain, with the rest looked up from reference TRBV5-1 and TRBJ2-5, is KAGVTQTPRYLIKTRGQQVTLSCSPISGHRSVSWYQQTPGQGLQFLFEYFSETQRNKGNFPGRFSGRQFSNSRSEMNVSTLELGDSALYLCASSLGLTGRQETQYFGPGTRLLVL.

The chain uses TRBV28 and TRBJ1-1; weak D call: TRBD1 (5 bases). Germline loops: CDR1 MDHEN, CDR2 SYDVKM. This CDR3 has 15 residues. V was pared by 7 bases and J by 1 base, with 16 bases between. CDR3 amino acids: CASNVGRSSNTEAFF. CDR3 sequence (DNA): TGTGCCAGCAACGTGGGACGGTCCTCGAACACTGAAGCTTTCTTT.

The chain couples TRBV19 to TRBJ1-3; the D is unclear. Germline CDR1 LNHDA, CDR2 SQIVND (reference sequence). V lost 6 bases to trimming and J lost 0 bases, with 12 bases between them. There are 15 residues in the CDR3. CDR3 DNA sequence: TGTGCCAGTAGCTACGATACCTCCTCTGGAAACACCATATATTTT. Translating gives CASSYDTSSGNTIYF. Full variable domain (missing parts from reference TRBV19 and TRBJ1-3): DGGITQSPKYLFRKEGQNVTLSCEQNLNHDAMYWYRQDPGQGLRLIYYSQIVNDFQKGDIAEGYSVSREKKESFPLTVTSAQKNPTAFYLCASSYDTSSGNTIYFGEGSWLTVV.

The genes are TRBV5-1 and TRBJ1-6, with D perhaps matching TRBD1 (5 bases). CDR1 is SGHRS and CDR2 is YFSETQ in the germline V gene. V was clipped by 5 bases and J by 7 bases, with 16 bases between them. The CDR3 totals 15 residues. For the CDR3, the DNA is TGCGCCAGCAGTTCAACCCGGGACCTAAATTCACCCCTCCACTTT. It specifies CASSSTRDLNSPLHF.

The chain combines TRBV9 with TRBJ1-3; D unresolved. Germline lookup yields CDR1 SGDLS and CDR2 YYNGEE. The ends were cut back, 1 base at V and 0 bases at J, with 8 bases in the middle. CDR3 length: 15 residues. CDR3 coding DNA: TGTGCCAGCAGCGTATCCTGGAGCTCTGGAAACACCATATATTTT. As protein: CASSVSWSSGNTIYF. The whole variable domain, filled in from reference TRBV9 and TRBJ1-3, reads DSGVTQTPKHLITATGQRVTLRCSPRSGDLSVYWYQQSLDQGLQFLIQYYNGEERAKGNILERFSAQQFPDLHSELNLSSLELGDSALYFCASSVSWSSGNTIYFGEGSWLTVV.

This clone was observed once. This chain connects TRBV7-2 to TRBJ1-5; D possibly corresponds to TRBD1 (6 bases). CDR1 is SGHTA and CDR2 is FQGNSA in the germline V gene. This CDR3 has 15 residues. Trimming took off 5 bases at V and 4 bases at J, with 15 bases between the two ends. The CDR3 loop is CASSVTGRGNQPQHF. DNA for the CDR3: TGTGCCAGCAGCGTAACAGGGAGGGGAAATCAGCCCCAGCATTTT.

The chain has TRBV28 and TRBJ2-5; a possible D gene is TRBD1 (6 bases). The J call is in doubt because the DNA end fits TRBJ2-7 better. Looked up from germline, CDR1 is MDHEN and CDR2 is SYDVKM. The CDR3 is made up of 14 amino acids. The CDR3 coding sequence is TGTGCCAGCAGTTTTTTCGGACAGCTCTACGAGCAGTACTTC. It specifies CASSFFGQLYEQYF.

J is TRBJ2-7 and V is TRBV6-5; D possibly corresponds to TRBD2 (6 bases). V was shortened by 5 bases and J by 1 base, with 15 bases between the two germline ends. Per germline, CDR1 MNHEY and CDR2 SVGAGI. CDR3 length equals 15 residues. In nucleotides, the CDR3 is TGTGCCAGCAGTATCACGACCGGGACTTCCTACGAGCAGTACTTC. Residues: CASSITTGTSYEQYF.

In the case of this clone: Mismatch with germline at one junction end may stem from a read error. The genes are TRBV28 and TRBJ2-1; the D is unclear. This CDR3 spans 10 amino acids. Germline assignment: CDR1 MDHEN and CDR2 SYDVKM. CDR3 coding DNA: TGTGCCAGCGGTTTCTATGAGCAGTTCTTC. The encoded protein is CASGFYEQFF.

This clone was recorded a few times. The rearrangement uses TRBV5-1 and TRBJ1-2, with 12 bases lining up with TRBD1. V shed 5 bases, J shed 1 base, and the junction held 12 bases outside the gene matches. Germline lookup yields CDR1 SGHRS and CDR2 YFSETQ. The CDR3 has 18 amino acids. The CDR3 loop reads CASRSRGTGGDYNYGYTF. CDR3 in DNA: TGCGCCAGCAGGTCCAGAGGGACAGGGGGCGATTATAACTATGGCTACACCTTC.

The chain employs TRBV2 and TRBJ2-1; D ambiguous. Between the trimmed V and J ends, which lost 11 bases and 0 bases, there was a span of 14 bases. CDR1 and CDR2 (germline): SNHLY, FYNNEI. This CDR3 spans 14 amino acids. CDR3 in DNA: TGTGCCGGAACCTTGGACGCCTCCTACAATGAGCAGTTCTTC. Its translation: CAGTLDASYNEQFF.

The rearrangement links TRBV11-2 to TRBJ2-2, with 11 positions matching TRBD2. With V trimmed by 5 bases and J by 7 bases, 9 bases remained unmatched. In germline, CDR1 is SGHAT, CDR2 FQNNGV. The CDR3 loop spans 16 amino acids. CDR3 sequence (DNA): TGTGCCAGCAGCACCCGGCTAGCGGGGGGTATCGGGGAGCTGTTTTTT. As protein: CASSTRLAGGIGELFF.

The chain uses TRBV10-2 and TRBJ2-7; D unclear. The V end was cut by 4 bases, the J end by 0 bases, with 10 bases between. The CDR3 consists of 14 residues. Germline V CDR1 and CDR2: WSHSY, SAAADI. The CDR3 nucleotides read TGCGCCAGCAGTGTGGACCCAAGCTCCTACGAGCAGTACTTC. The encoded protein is CASSVDPSSYEQYF.

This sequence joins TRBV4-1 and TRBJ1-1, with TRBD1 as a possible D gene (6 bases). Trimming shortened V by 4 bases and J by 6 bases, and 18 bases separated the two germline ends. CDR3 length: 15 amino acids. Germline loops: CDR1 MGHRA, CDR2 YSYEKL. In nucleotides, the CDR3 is TGCGCCAGCAGCCTCACAACAGGGATCGCTTCTGAAGCTTTCTTT. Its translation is CASSLTTGIASEAFF.

The CDR3: CASSPREGGELFF. Written as DNA, the CDR3 is TGCGCCAGCAGCCCAAGAGAGGGCGGGGAGCTGTTTTTT. V usage is TRBV4-3 and J usage is TRBJ2-2, with D possibly TRBD2 on 5 matching bases. Germline V lookup: CDR1 LGHNA, CDR2 YSLEER. Trimming took off 4 bases at V and 7 bases at J, with 10 bases between the two ends. This CDR3 spans 13 amino acids.

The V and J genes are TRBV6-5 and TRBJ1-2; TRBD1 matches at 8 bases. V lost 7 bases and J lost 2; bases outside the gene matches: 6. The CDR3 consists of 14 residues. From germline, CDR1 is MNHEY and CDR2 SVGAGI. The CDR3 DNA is TGTGCCAGCACCGGGACAGGCCGCAACTATGGCTACACCTTC. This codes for CASTGTGRNYGYTF.

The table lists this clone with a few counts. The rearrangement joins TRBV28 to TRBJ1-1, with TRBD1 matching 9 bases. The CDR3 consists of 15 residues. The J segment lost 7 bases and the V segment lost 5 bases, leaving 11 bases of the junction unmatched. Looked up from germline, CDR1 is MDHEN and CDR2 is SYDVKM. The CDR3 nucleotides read TGTGCCAGCAGTGAAAACACAGGGGGCTGGGTTGAAGCTTTCTTT. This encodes CASSENTGGWVEAFF.

The CDR3 loop reads CASSLRDASGQFF. CDR3 nucleotide sequence: TGTGCCAGCAGCTTACGGGACGCAAGCGGGCAGTTCTTC. The chain joins TRBV7-9 to TRBJ2-1, with D perhaps being TRBD1 or TRBD2 (5 bases each). The CDR3 is made up of 13 amino acids. The V end lost 2 bases, the J end lost 12 bases, and 14 bases lay between the germline ends. CDR1 is SEHNR and CDR2 is FQNEAQ in the germline V gene (reference sequence).

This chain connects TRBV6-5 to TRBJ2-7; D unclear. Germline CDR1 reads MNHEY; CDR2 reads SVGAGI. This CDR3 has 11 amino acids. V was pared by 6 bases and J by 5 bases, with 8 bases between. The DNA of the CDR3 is TGTGCCAGCAGCCGGGCCGACGAGCAGTACTTC. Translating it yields CASSRADEQYF.

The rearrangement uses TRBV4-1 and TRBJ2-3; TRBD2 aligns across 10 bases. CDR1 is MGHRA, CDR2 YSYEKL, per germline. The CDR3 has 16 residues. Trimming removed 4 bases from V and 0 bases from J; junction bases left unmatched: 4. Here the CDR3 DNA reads TGCGCCAGCAGCCGAGCACTAGCGGGGAGCACAGATACGCAGTATTTT. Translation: CASSRALAGSTDTQYF.